What follows describes a single T cell receptor beta chain. From germline, CDR1 is SQVTM and CDR2 ANQGSEA. The V and J ends lost 3 bases and 9 bases respectively, with 9 bases between them. The CDR3 has 11 residues. This sample is drawn from a study of CD8 T cells in Susac syndrome. Reverse transcription of about 0.45 to 1 ug RNA was performed with random hexamers. TCRdb passed the immunoSEQ multiplex PCR reads through MiXCR, listing each CDR3 protein once. Here the sample spans approximately 130,000 distinct CDR3 sequences, around nine tenths being singletons. This clonotype was sampled from a human donor with multiple sclerosis. This rearrangement joins TRBV29-1 to TRBJ2-1; possibly TRBD2 for D (6 bases). Material for sequencing was CD8+ T cells from PBMCs. The CDR3 loop reads CSVETGVEQFF. The CDR3 DNA follows: TGCAGCGTTGAGACGGGGGTTGAGCAGTTCTTC.